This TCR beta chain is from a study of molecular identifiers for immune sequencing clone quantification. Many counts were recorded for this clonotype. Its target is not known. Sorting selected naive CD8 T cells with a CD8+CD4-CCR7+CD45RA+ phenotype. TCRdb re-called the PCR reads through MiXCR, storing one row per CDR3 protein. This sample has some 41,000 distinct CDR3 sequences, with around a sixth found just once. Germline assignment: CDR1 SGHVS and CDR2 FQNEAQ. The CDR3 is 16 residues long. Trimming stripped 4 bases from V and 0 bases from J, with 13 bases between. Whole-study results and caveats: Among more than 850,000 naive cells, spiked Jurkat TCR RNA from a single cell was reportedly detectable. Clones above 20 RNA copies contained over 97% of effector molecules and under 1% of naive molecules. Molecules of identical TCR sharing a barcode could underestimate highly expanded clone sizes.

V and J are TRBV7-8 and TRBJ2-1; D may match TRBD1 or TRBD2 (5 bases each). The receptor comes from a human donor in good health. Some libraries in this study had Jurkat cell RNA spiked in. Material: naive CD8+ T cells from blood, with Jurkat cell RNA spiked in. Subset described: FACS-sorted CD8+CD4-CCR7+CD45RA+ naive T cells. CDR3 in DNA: TGTGCCAGCAGCTGGATTGAGGGGAGCTCCTACAATGAGCAGTTCTTC. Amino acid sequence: CASSWIEGSSYNEQFF. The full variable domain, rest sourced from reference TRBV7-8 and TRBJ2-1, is GAGVSQSPRYKVAKRGQDVALRCDPISGHVSLFWYQQALGQGPEFLTYFQNEAQLDKSGLPSDRFFAERPEGSVSTLKIQRTQQEDSAVYLCASSWIEGSSYNEQFFGPGTRLTVL.